The 8 T cell receptor beta chains given below trace back to one sample, sequenced in a study of blood T cells in healthy people across ages. A second about 7 to 12 cycle PCR used barcoded and J-beta primers. TCRdb called the 5' RACE reads again in MiXCR, with one record for every CDR3 protein. The sample contains fewer than 2 million distinct CDR3 sequences, about two fifths of which appear only once. The sample comprised blood. These TCRs come from a human donor in good health.

This chain uses TRBV20-1 with TRBJ2-7, with D possibly being TRBD1 (6 bases). Germline assignment: CDR1 DFQATT and CDR2 SNEGSKA (reference sequence). This CDR3 region has 14 residues. V gave up 6 bases and J gave up 2 bases, with 17 bases separating them. CDR3 in amino acids: CSAHGQGPTYEQYF. CDR3 coding DNA: TGCAGTGCCCACGGTCAGGGGCCTACCTACGAGCAGTACTTC.

This rearrangement joins TRBV30 to TRBJ2-3; TRBD2 agrees at 9 bases. Unmatched junction bases numbered 13, after V lost 3 bases and J lost 3 bases. Germline V CDR1 and CDR2: GTSNPN, SVGIG (reference sequence). The CDR3 has 17 amino acids. The chain's CDR3 is CAWRKLGREGRTDTQYF. In nucleotides, the CDR3 is TGTGCCTGGAGAAAGCTCGGGCGGGAGGGCCGAACAGATACGCAGTATTTT.

This sequence joins TRBV7-2 and TRBJ2-5; 9 bases are shared with TRBD2. The CDR3 totals 14 residues. Germline V lookup: CDR1 SGHTA, CDR2 FQGNSA. The J segment lost 5 bases and the V segment lost 5 bases, leaving 6 bases of the junction unmatched. For the CDR3, the DNA is TGTGCCAGCAGCCGCGGGGGGGCCAGGGAGACCCAGTACTTC. Translated, it gives CASSRGGARETQYF.

The chain carries TRBV27 and TRBJ2-1, with a weak D call TRBD1 (5 bases). This CDR3 is built from 13 residues. Germline lookup yields CDR1 MNHEY and CDR2 SMNVEV (reference sequence). V dropped 2 bases and J dropped 4 bases, with 6 bases sitting between them. The CDR3 DNA reads as TGTGCCAGCAGTTTACACAGGTACAATGAGCAGTTCTTC. Its protein is CASSLHRYNEQFF.

In this sample, this clonotype turned up a few times. The V call is TRBV7-3, the J call TRBJ2-3; D ambiguous. Trimming pared 6 bases from V and 2 bases from J, leaving 9 bases between. Germline CDR1 reads SGHTA; CDR2 reads FQGTGA. This CDR3 is 13 amino acids long. The CDR3 bases are TGTGCCAGCAGTAACTGGAACACAGATACGCAGTATTTT. Its translation is CASSNWNTDTQYF.

This clonotype appeared a few times. This chain joins TRBV29-1 and TRBJ2-3, with D perhaps matching TRBD1 or TRBD2 (5 bases each). The germline CDR1 and CDR2 sequences are SQVTM and ANQGSEA. With 6 bases removed from V and 6 bases from J, the gap between germline ends came to 13 bases. The CDR3 totals 12 residues. The CDR3, as DNA: TGCAGCGTGGGGGTAGCTGGTGATACGCAGTATTTT. It yields the protein CSVGVAGDTQYF.

The chain employs TRBV14 and TRBJ2-1, with TRBD2 matching 13 bases. Germline V CDR1 and CDR2: SGHDN, FVKESK. The ends lost 1 base at V and 7 bases at J; junction bases unmatched: 4. The CDR3 runs 16 residues. The CDR3 here is CASSQGRLAGGNEQFF. The DNA of the CDR3 is TGTGCCAGCAGCCAAGGTCGACTAGCGGGGGGAAATGAGCAGTTCTTC.

The chain employs TRBV4-3 and TRBJ2-7; tentatively, D is TRBD2 (5 bases). Deletions cut 4 bases from V and 3 bases from J, with 16 bases between. The V gene's germline CDR1 is LGHNA and CDR2 YSLEER. The CDR3 has 15 residues. The CDR3 spells CASSLRRTMNYEQYF. In DNA, the CDR3 is TGCGCCAGCAGCCTTAGGAGGACGATGAACTACGAGCAGTACTTC.